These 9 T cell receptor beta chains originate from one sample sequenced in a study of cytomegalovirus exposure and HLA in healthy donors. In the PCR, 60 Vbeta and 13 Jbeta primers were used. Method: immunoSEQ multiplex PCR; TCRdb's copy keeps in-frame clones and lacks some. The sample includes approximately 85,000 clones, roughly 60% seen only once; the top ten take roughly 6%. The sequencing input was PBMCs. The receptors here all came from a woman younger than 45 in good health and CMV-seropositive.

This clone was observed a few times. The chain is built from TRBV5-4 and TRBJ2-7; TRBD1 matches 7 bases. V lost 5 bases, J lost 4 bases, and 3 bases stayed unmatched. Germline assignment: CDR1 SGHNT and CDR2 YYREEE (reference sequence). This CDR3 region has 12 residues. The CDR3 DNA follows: TGTGCCAGCAGTTGGGACAGATACGAGCAGTACTTC. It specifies CASSWDRYEQYF.

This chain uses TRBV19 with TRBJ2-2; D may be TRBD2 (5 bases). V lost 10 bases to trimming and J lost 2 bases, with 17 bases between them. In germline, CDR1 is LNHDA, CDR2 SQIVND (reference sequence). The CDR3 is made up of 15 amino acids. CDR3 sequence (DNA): TGTGCCACCTTGCCCTCGGGGATTAACACCGGGGAGCTGTTTTTT. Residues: CATLPSGINTGELFF.

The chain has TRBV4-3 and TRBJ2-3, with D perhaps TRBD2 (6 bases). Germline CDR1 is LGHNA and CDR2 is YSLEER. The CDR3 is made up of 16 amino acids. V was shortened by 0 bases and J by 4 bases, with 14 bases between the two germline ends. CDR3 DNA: TGCGCCAGCAGCCAAGATATTACAAGGAGGGCAGATACGCAGTATTTT. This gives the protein CASSQDITRRADTQYF.

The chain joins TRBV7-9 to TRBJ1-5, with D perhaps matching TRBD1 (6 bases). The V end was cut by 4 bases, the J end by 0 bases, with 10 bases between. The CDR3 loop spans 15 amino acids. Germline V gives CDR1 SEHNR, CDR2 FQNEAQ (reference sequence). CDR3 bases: TGTGCCAGCAGCTCCGGGACAACTAGCAATCAGCCCCAGCATTTT. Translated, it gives CASSSGTTSNQPQHF.

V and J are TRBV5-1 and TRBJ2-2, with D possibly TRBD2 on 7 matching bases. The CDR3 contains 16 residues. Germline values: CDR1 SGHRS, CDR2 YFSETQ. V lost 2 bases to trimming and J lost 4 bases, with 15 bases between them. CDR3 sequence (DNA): TGCGCCAGCAGCTTAATTGCGGGGGCCATCACCGGGGAGCTGTTTTTT. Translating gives CASSLIAGAITGELFF.

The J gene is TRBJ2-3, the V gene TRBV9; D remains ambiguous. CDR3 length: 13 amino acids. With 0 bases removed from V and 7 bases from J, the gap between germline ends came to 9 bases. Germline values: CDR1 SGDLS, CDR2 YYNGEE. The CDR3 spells CASSVAEQNTQYF. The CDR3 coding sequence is TGTGCCAGCAGCGTAGCCGAACAGAATACGCAGTATTTT.

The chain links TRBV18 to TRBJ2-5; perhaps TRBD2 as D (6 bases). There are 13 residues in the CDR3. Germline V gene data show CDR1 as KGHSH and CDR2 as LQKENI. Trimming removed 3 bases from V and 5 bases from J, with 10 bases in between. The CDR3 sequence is CASSPGGYETQYF. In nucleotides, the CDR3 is TGTGCCAGCTCACCTGGGGGGTACGAGACCCAGTACTTC. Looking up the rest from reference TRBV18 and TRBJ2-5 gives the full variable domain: NAGVMQNPRHLVRRRGQEARLRCSPMKGHSHVYWYRQLPEEGLKFMVYLQKENIIDESGMPKERFSAEFPKEGPSILRIQQVVRGDSAAYFCASSPGGYETQYFGPGTRLLVL.

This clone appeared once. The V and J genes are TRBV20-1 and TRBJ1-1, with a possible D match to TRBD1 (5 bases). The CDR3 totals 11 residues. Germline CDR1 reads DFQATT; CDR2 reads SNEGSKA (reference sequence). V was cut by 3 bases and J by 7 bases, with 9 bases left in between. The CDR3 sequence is CSASDRSEAFF. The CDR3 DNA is TGCAGTGCTAGTGACAGAAGTGAAGCTTTCTTT.

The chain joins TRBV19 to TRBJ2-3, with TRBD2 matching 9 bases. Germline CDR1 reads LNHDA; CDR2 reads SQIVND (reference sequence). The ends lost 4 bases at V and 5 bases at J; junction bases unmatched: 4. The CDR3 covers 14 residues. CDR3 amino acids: CASSTSGVGDTQYF. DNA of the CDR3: TGTGCCAGTAGTACTAGCGGGGTTGGAGATACGCAGTATTTT.